Listed below are T cell receptor beta chains from one sample, sequenced in a study of blood T cell repertoires in COVID-19. The protocol was immunoSEQ multiplex PCR, while the TCRdb copy is restricted to in-frame clones and leaves out a portion. The data show about 100,000 clones, with 80% seen just once and 12% held by the top ten. Sequenced input: peripheral blood. The receptors originated from a woman between 70 and 85 years old with acute or convalescent COVID-19. CDR3s include the opening cysteine and the closing phenylalanine or tryptophan. Each record gives: D gene, V gene, clone size, J gene, CDR3 protein, CDR3 DNA. A D gene is named only where the DNA matches it firmly. Clone size is not always given. Where it is, it says once, few, many or a class for expanded clones.

d_gene: TRBD1
v_gene: TRBV27
abundance: -
j_gene: TRBJ2-1
CDR3aa: CASSLKIGDRVHNEQFF
CDR3nt: TGTGCCAGCAGTTTAAAGATTGGGGACAGGGTCCACAATGAGCAGTTCTTC

d_gene: TRBD2
v_gene: TRBV11-2
abundance: once
j_gene: TRBJ2-5
CDR3aa: CASSLARLAGGQETQYF
CDR3nt: TGTGCCAGCAGCTTAGCACGGCTAGCGGGGGGGCAGGAGACCCAGTACTTC

d_gene: -
v_gene: TRBV14
abundance: few
j_gene: TRBJ1-1
CDR3aa: CASSQATRTEAFF
CDR3nt: TGTGCCAGCAGCCAAGCCACGAGAACTGAAGCTTTCTTT

d_gene: -
v_gene: TRBV7-2
abundance: -
j_gene: TRBJ1-5
CDR3aa: CASSPPGGSNQPQHF
CDR3nt: TGTGCCAGCAGCCCACCCGGGGGTAGCAATCAGCCCCAGCATTTT

d_gene: TRBD2
v_gene: TRBV11-3
abundance: -
j_gene: TRBJ2-7
CDR3aa: CASSFREGYEQYF
CDR3nt: TGTGCCAGCAGCTTTAGGGAGGGCTACGAGCAGTACTTC

d_gene: -
v_gene: TRBV5-1
abundance: -
j_gene: TRBJ2-1
CDR3aa: CASSLGQGTNEQFF
CDR3nt: TGCGCCAGCAGCTTAGGGCAGGGGACGAATGAGCAGTTCTTC

d_gene: -
v_gene: TRBV11-3
abundance: -
j_gene: TRBJ1-1
CDR3aa: CASSPMSDTEAFF
CDR3nt: TGTGCCAGCAGCCCCATGTCGGACACTGAAGCTTTCTTT

d_gene: -
v_gene: TRBV5-6
abundance: -
j_gene: TRBJ1-6
CDR3aa: CASSSGSPLHF
CDR3nt: TGTGCCAGCAGCTCGGGTTCACCCCTCCACTTT

d_gene: -
v_gene: TRBV5-1
abundance: -
j_gene: TRBJ2-2
CDR3aa: CASHSRGDTGELFF
CDR3nt: TGCGCCAGCCATAGCAGGGGGGACACCGGGGAGCTGTTTTTT

d_gene: -
v_gene: TRBV6-5
abundance: -
j_gene: TRBJ1-1
CDR3aa: CASRGRERSEAFF
CDR3nt: TGTGCCAGCAGGGGGCGCGAAAGGAGTGAAGCTTTCTTT

d_gene: -
v_gene: TRBV7-6
abundance: few
j_gene: TRBJ1-5
CDR3aa: CASSPSVGNQPQHF
CDR3nt: TGTGCCAGCAGCCCCAGTGTTGGCAATCAGCCCCAGCATTTT

d_gene: TRBD1
v_gene: TRBV27
abundance: -
j_gene: TRBJ2-2
CDR3aa: CASRPMGQIRTGELFF
CDR3nt: TGTGCCAGCAGACCGATGGGACAGATAAGAACCGGGGAGCTGTTTTTT

d_gene: -
v_gene: TRBV5-1
abundance: -
j_gene: TRBJ2-3
CDR3aa: CASSLDGNPTDTQYF
CDR3nt: TGCGCCAGCAGCTTGGACGGGAACCCCACAGATACGCAGTATTTT

d_gene: -
v_gene: TRBV10-3
abundance: -
j_gene: TRBJ1-5
CDR3aa: CAISPDSSNQPQHF
CDR3nt: TGTGCCATCAGTCCGGACAGTAGCAATCAGCCCCAGCATTTT

d_gene: -
v_gene: TRBV14
abundance: once
j_gene: TRBJ1-2
CDR3aa: CASSQVAGANGYTF
CDR3nt: TGTGCCAGCAGCCAAGTCGCCGGAGCGAATGGCTACACCTTC

d_gene: -
v_gene: TRBV21-1
abundance: few
j_gene: TRBJ1-3
CDR3aa: CASSKGRAGNTIYF
CDR3nt: TGTGCCAGCAGCAAAGGGAGAGCAGGAAACACCATATATTTT

d_gene: -
v_gene: TRBV6-1
abundance: -
j_gene: TRBJ2-6
CDR3aa: CASSEASRGSGANVLTF
CDR3nt: TGTGCCAGCAGTGAAGCGAGTAGGGGCTCTGGGGCCAACGTCCTGACTTTC

d_gene: -
v_gene: TRBV19
abundance: -
j_gene: TRBJ2-1
CDR3aa: CASSIDPGWGGEQFF
CDR3nt: TGTGCCAGTAGTATAGATCCGGGATGGGGGGGCGAGCAGTTCTTC

d_gene: TRBD2
v_gene: TRBV11-3
abundance: -
j_gene: TRBJ2-1
CDR3aa: CASSLRSSGGSGEQFF
CDR3nt: TGTGCCAGCAGCCTTAGGTCCAGCGGGGGCTCAGGTGAGCAGTTCTTC

d_gene: -
v_gene: TRBV18
abundance: -
j_gene: TRBJ2-2
CDR3aa: CASSPVSPGELFF
CDR3nt: TGTGCCAGCTCACCAGTATCCCCCGGGGAGCTGTTTTTT

d_gene: TRBD1
v_gene: TRBV9
abundance: once
j_gene: TRBJ1-1
CDR3aa: CASSVTGGGTEAFF
CDR3nt: TGTGCCAGCAGCGTAACAGGGGGCGGCACTGAAGCTTTCTTT

d_gene: -
v_gene: TRBV3-1/TRBV3-2
abundance: -
j_gene: TRBJ2-7
CDR3aa: CASSLRGGSSYEQYF
CDR3nt: TGTGCCAGCAGTCTAAGAGGGGGTAGCTCCTACGAGCAGTACTTC

d_gene: -
v_gene: TRBV28
abundance: -
j_gene: TRBJ2-5
CDR3aa: CASSLSGGGETQYF
CDR3nt: TGTGCCAGCAGTTTATCGGGGGGCGGAGAGACCCAGTACTTC

d_gene: TRBD1
v_gene: TRBV7-9
abundance: -
j_gene: TRBJ1-2
CDR3aa: CASSLSGTGNYGYTF
CDR3nt: TGTGCCAGCAGCTTATCGGGGACAGGGAACTATGGCTACACCTTC

d_gene: TRBD1
v_gene: TRBV7-6
abundance: -
j_gene: TRBJ1-4
CDR3aa: CASSSGQGNEKLFF
CDR3nt: TGTGCCAGCAGCTCCGGACAGGGCAATGAAAAACTGTTTTTT

d_gene: -
v_gene: TRBV7-2
abundance: -
j_gene: TRBJ1-4
CDR3aa: CASSEQWDVGGEKLFF
CDR3nt: TGTGCCAGCAGCGAGCAGTGGGACGTCGGGGGGGAAAAACTGTTTTTT

d_gene: TRBD2
v_gene: TRBV3-1/TRBV3-2
abundance: -
j_gene: TRBJ2-7
CDR3aa: CASSQFIGGNSHEQYF
CDR3nt: TGTGCCAGCAGCCAATTTATCGGGGGGAATTCCCACGAGCAGTACTTC

d_gene: TRBD1
v_gene: TRBV6-5
abundance: -
j_gene: TRBJ1-6
CDR3aa: CASKTGDSPLHF
CDR3nt: TGTGCCAGTAAGACAGGGGATTCACCCCTCCACTTT

d_gene: -
v_gene: TRBV10-3
abundance: -
j_gene: TRBJ1-1
CDR3aa: CAISIPGNTEAFF
CDR3nt: TGTGCCATCAGTATCCCCGGGAATACTGAAGCTTTCTTT

d_gene: TRBD1
v_gene: TRBV7-8
abundance: -
j_gene: TRBJ2-5
CDR3aa: CASSLDLRGQGVYQETQYF
CDR3nt: TGTGCCAGCAGCTTAGATTTACGGGGACAGGGGGTCTACCAAGAGACCCAGTACTTC

d_gene: -
v_gene: TRBV4-3
abundance: few
j_gene: TRBJ1-5
CDR3aa: CASSQDRGRRQPQHF
CDR3nt: TGCGCCAGCAGCCAAGACAGGGGCCGCCGGCAGCCCCAGCATTTT

d_gene: -
v_gene: TRBV11-2
abundance: -
j_gene: TRBJ1-5
CDR3aa: CASSLQVEQPQHF
CDR3nt: TGTGCCAGCAGCTTACAGGTGGAACAGCCCCAGCATTTT

d_gene: TRBD2
v_gene: TRBV11-2
abundance: -
j_gene: TRBJ2-3
CDR3aa: CASSSRLAGSGGGTQYF
CDR3nt: TGTGCCAGCAGCTCACGACTAGCGGGGTCTGGGGGAGGGACGCAGTATTTT

d_gene: TRBD1
v_gene: TRBV2
abundance: few
j_gene: TRBJ1-5
CDR3aa: CASRGQGDDQPQHF
CDR3nt: TGTGCCAGCAGGGGACAGGGGGATGATCAGCCCCAGCATTTT

d_gene: -
v_gene: TRBV5-4
abundance: -
j_gene: TRBJ2-1
CDR3aa: CASSLGPSWAGRHNEQFF
CDR3nt: TGTGCCAGCAGCTTGGGCCCGAGTTGGGCAGGGCGACACAATGAGCAGTTCTTC

d_gene: -
v_gene: TRBV2
abundance: -
j_gene: TRBJ2-2
CDR3aa: CASSFTGITGELFF
CDR3nt: TGTGCCAGCTCTTTCACAGGGATCACCGGGGAGCTGTTTTTT

d_gene: TRBD1
v_gene: TRBV4-1
abundance: -
j_gene: TRBJ1-6
CDR3aa: CASSQEGGGDSPLHF
CDR3nt: TGCGCCAGCAGCCAAGAAGGAGGGGGCGATTCACCCCTCCACTTT

d_gene: TRBD1
v_gene: TRBV7-2
abundance: -
j_gene: TRBJ1-2
CDR3aa: CASSPGQGVASSYGYTF
CDR3nt: TGTGCCAGCAGCCCGGGACAGGGGGTTGCCTCCTCGTATGGCTACACCTTC

d_gene: -
v_gene: TRBV11-2
abundance: -
j_gene: TRBJ2-3
CDR3aa: CASSSAGDTQYF
CDR3nt: TGTGCCAGCAGCTCCGCGGGGGATACGCAGTATTTT

d_gene: -
v_gene: TRBV3-1/TRBV3-2
abundance: -
j_gene: TRBJ1-1
CDR3aa: CASNPGSGGLNTEAFF
CDR3nt: TGTGCCAGCAATCCAGGGAGCGGGGGCCTGAACACTGAAGCTTTCTTT

d_gene: -
v_gene: TRBV19
abundance: -
j_gene: TRBJ2-3
CDR3aa: CASTTSITDTQYF
CDR3nt: TGTGCCAGCACTACCTCTATCACAGATACGCAGTATTTT